This T cell receptor (beta chain) was observed in a study of sequential checkpoint blockade in melanoma. Treatment: randomized to nivolumab then ipilimumab (arm A) or the reverse (arm B). V was pared by 4 bases and J by 6 bases, with 21 bases between. The germline V gene has CDR1 MNHEY and CDR2 SMNVEV (reference sequence). This CDR3 contains 16 residues. TCRdb keeps only in-frame clones here, not all; method: immunoSEQ multiplex PCR. This sample has 13,000 or so clones, with around a quarter found just once. This clone was counted a few times. The input for sequencing was tumor tissue (inferred from file names), taken from a patient given nivolumab and ipilimumab in sequence. The chain has TRBV27 and TRBJ1-2; D might be TRBD1 (5 bases). This sequence was found in a human donor with melanoma. The CDR3, as DNA: TGTGCCAGCAGTTCCCTTCCCTGGGGCGGAATAAATGGCTACACCTTC. This sequence encodes CASSSLPWGGINGYTF.